What follows are 14 T cell receptor beta chains derived from one specimen sequenced in a study of CXCR3-negative and CXCR3-positive naive CD8 T cells (dated by TCRdb to the late 2010s). What the work shows at the level of the full study, not this receptor alone: Compared with CXCR3-negative naive cells, CXCR3-positive naive cells had TRB CDR3s with higher hydrophobicity (lower Kidera factor 4), lower energy, and higher strength and volume indices.

Sequencer: NextSeq 550. The Human TCR Profiling Kit (MiLaboratory) was used to prepare UMI-labeled 5' RACE TRB cDNA libraries. Based on TCRdb reprocessing of the reads, there is one entry per CDR3 protein sequence, and DNA is missing. This sample's table lists about 130,000 distinct CDR3 sequences. Roughly 0.6% of the sample rests with the top ten. These receptors are not linked to any known antigen. Input material: naive CXCR3+ CD8+ T cells from blood. According to the study, the label for this sample's cell subset or site signals: CD45RO-CCR7+CD27+CD95- naive CD8+ T cells expressing CXCR3 (TNR3+). The receptors derive from a human donor in good health. Some clones in this sample may be carry-over from other donors' samples.

CDR3 amino acids: CASSEDKDTQYF. The chain links TRBV7-2 to TRBJ2-3. Per the germline V gene, CDR1 is SGHTA and CDR2 is FQGNSA. There are 12 residues in the CDR3.

The genes are TRBV10-3 and TRBJ1-3. Germline values: CDR1 ENHRY, CDR2 SYGVKD. The length of the CDR3 is 13 residues. CDR3 loop: CAIRSDSGNTIYF.

This chain uses TRBV11-3 with TRBJ2-2. Germline lookup yields CDR1 SGHNT and CDR2 YENEEA. This CDR3 has 12 residues. The CDR3 loop reads CASSLTAGELFF.

V usage is TRBV29-1 and J usage is TRBJ2-1. Germline CDR1 reads SQVTM; CDR2 reads ANQGSEA. CDR3 length equals 11 residues. The CDR3 region is CSVDRHNEQFF.

J is TRBJ2-3 and V is TRBV7-9. Germline loops: CDR1 SEHNR, CDR2 FQNEAQ (reference sequence). The CDR3 is made up of 14 amino acids. CDR3: CASSPRTLTDTQYF.

The chain recombines TRBV7-9 with TRBJ2-7. Germline V gives CDR1 SEHNR, CDR2 FQNEAQ (reference sequence). CDR3 length: 14 residues. The CDR3 loop is CASSLSGRSYEQYF.

The genes are TRBV29-1 and TRBJ2-1; TCRdb's D call of TRBD1 is untestable without DNA. CDR3 length: 15 amino acids. CDR1 is SQVTM, CDR2 ANQGSEA, per germline. The CDR3 reads CSVVGRDRGDDEQFF.

The chain carries TRBV20-1 and TRBJ2-1; TCRdb's D gene call, TRBD1, goes unchecked for lack of DNA. The germline gives CDR1 DFQATT, CDR2 SNEGSKA (reference sequence). The CDR3 spans 14 residues. CDR3 protein: CSANRDRVSNEQFF.

The chain links TRBV2 to TRBJ1-5; TCRdb selects TRBD1, and the lack of DNA leaves this call unchecked. The germline CDR1 and CDR2 sequences are SNHLY and FYNNEI. This CDR3 comprises 15 residues. CDR3 loop: CASSEARAGYQPQHF.

The genes are TRBV7-9 and TRBJ2-1; the D call from TCRdb, TRBD2, cannot be confirmed without DNA. Germline lookup yields CDR1 SEHNR and CDR2 FQNEAQ (reference sequence). CDR3 length equals 17 residues. CDR3 residues: CASSPGTSGSSYNEQFF.

The chain carries TRBV29-1 and TRBJ2-1; TCRdb's D call, TRBD1, is unchecked because there is no DNA. CDR1 SQVTM and CDR2 ANQGSEA come from the germline V gene. The CDR3 extends over 16 amino acids. The CDR3 loop is CSVEDLAARSYNEQFF.

V is TRBV28 and J is TRBJ1-1; TCRdb indicates TRBD1, and absent DNA this call remains unverified. This CDR3 spans 16 amino acids. Germline CDR1 MDHEN, CDR2 SYDVKM. The CDR3 here is CASSSWTARGNTEAFF. Variable domain in full (rest from reference TRBV28 and TRBJ1-1): DVKVTQSSRYLVKRTGEKVFLECVQDMDHENMFWYRQDPGLGLRLIYFSYDVKMKEKGDIPEGYSVSREKKERFSLILESASTNQTSMYLCASSSWTARGNTEAFFGQGTRLTVV.

The chain links TRBV29-1 to TRBJ2-7; the D call from TCRdb, TRBD1, cannot be confirmed without DNA. Germline V gives CDR1 SQVTM, CDR2 ANQGSEA. This CDR3 has 11 amino acids. The CDR3 sequence is CSVTVGYEQYF.

The rearrangement joins TRBV7-9 to TRBJ1-1; TCRdb picks TRBD1, but there is no DNA to check that call. The CDR3 contains 16 residues. Looked up from germline, CDR1 is SEHNR and CDR2 is FQNEAQ (reference sequence). This CDR3 is CASSAGQGASNTEAFF.